These 23 T cell receptor beta chains were sequenced from one sample in a study of cytomegalovirus exposure and HLA in healthy donors. Primers included in the PCR were 60 Vbeta and 13 Jbeta primers. Only in-frame clones appear in the TCRdb table, and some are missing; sequencing was by immunoSEQ multiplex PCR. The sample carries around 170,000 clones, about four fifths recorded once. Sequencing was performed on PBMCs. Receptors originate from a woman aged 30 to 39 in good health and CMV-seronegative.

The rearrangement joins TRBV9 to TRBJ2-2; TRBD2 is a possible D gene (6 bases). In germline, CDR1 is SGDLS, CDR2 YYNGEE. Trimming took 0 bases from V and 4 from J, leaving 10 bases between them. CDR3 length equals 15 residues. The CDR3 spells CASSVGSGGTGELFF. Written as DNA, the CDR3 is TGTGCCAGCAGCGTAGGATCCGGGGGCACCGGGGAGCTGTTTTTT.

This clone has only a few counts. The chain recombines TRBV19 with TRBJ2-4, with 8 bases matching TRBD2. V was pared by 8 bases and J by 3 bases, with 12 bases of the junction left unmatched. CDR1 and CDR2 (germline): LNHDA, SQIVND (reference sequence). The CDR3 is 16 amino acids. The CDR3: CASLEWTSRGKNIQYF. As DNA, the CDR3 is TGTGCCAGTTTGGAGTGGACTAGCCGTGGCAAAAACATTCAGTACTTC.

V is TRBV19 and J is TRBJ2-7; 8 bases are a match to TRBD1. Germline-derived CDR1 and CDR2 are LNHDA and SQIVND (reference sequence). This CDR3 comprises 14 residues. V was pared by 10 bases and J by 0 bases, with 8 bases of the junction left unmatched. Here the CDR3 DNA reads TGTGCCACCCCGACAGGGGCGAGCTCCTACGAGCAGTACTTC. It encodes CATPTGASSYEQYF.

In this sample, this clone turned up a few times. The chain is built from TRBV2 and TRBJ1-1; 7 bases agree with TRBD1. The V gene's germline CDR1 is SNHLY and CDR2 FYNNEI. V was clipped by 2 bases and J by 5 bases; unmatched bases: 11. The CDR3 contains 16 residues. The DNA of the CDR3 is TGTGCCAGCAGTGAATTTGAGACAGGGCGTTTGACTGAAGCTTTCTTT. Its protein is CASSEFETGRLTEAFF. The full variable domain, with the rest looked up from reference TRBV2 and TRBJ1-1, is EPEVTQTPSHQVTQMGQEVILRCVPISNHLYFYWYRQILGQKVEFLVSFYNNEISEKSEIFDDQFSVERPDGSNFTLKIRSTKLEDSAMYFCASSEFETGRLTEAFFGQGTRLTVV.

This rearrangement joins TRBV25-1 to TRBJ2-7; weak D call: TRBD1 (6 bases). Between the trimmed V and J ends, which lost 7 bases and 0 bases, there was a span of 16 bases. This CDR3 spans 15 amino acids. The germline V gene encodes CDR1 MGHDK and CDR2 SYGVNS. CDR3 loop: CASTDWGTSSYEQYF. CDR3 nucleotide sequence: TGTGCCAGCACCGACTGGGGGACAAGCTCCTACGAGCAGTACTTC.

The rearrangement links TRBV30 to TRBJ2-3; D possibly corresponds to TRBD1 (5 bases). Germline CDR1 and CDR2: GTSNPN and SVGIG (reference sequence). V dropped 0 bases and J dropped 1 base, with 8 bases sitting between them. The CDR3 totals 14 residues. The CDR3 reads CAWSVGQGTDTQYF. The CDR3 DNA follows: TGTGCCTGGAGTGTAGGACAAGGCACAGATACGCAGTATTTT.

This rearrangement joins TRBV4-3 to TRBJ1-1; a weak D match, TRBD1 (6 bases). Deletions cut 3 bases from V and 1 base from J, with 9 bases between. Germline V gene data show CDR1 as LGHNA and CDR2 as YSLEER. The CDR3 spans 14 residues. CDR3 bases: TGCGCCAGCAGCCAGCGCAGGGGGAACACTGAAGCTTTCTTT. Its translation is CASSQRRGNTEAFF.

A few counts support this clone. The V gene is TRBV5-1, the J gene TRBJ2-1; D possibly corresponds to TRBD1 (6 bases). Germline V gene lookup returns CDR1 SGHRS and CDR2 YFSETQ. This CDR3 comprises 13 residues. The V end lost 0 bases, the J end lost 6 bases, and 7 bases lay between the germline ends. The CDR3 DNA reads TGCGCCAGCAGCTTGGGGGGGCCCAATGAGCAGTTCTTC. Encoded protein: CASSLGGPNEQFF. The full variable domain, completed using reference TRBV5-1 and TRBJ2-1, is KAGVTQTPRYLIKTRGQQVTLSCSPISGHRSVSWYQQTPGQGLQFLFEYFSETQRNKGNFPGRFSGRQFSNSRSEMNVSTLELGDSALYLCASSLGGPNEQFFGPGTRLTVL.

The V and J genes are TRBV6-5 and TRBJ1-5; the match to TRBD1 covers 7 bases. Germline trimming cut 5 bases from V and 2 bases from J; bases unmatched to any gene: 3. The germline gives CDR1 MNHEY, CDR2 SVGAGI. The length of the CDR3 is 14 residues. Here the CDR3 DNA reads TGTGCCAGCAGTGAGGGGGCTGGCAATCAGCCCCAGCATTTT. It yields the protein CASSEGAGNQPQHF.

V is TRBV6-6 and J is TRBJ2-5; possibly TRBD2 for D (6 bases). From germline, CDR1 is MNHNY and CDR2 SVGAGI (reference sequence). Deletions cut 5 bases from V and 5 bases from J, with 12 bases between. This CDR3 is 13 amino acids long. CDR3 sequence: CASSGRGTETQYF. The CDR3 DNA sequence: TGTGCCAGCAGTGGCCGGGGGACGGAGACCCAGTACTTC.

V gene TRBV5-1 combines with J gene TRBJ2-5; D unresolved. From germline, CDR1 is SGHRS and CDR2 YFSETQ. Trimming took 1 base from V and 1 from J, leaving 8 bases between them. The length of the CDR3 is 14 residues. CDR3 nucleotide sequence: TGCGCCAGCAGCTTGTTTTCGGGCCAAGAGACCCAGTACTTC. Its protein product is CASSLFSGQETQYF.

The rearrangement joins TRBV6-5 to TRBJ1-1; D not resolved. The CDR3 extends over 11 amino acids. Trimming shortened V by 0 bases and J by 14 bases, and 10 bases separated the two germline ends. Germline CDR1 is MNHEY and CDR2 is SVGAGI. The CDR3 sequence is CASSYSARTFF. Written as DNA, the CDR3 is TGTGCCAGCAGTTACTCGGCTCGTACATTCTTT.

This chain links TRBV5-1 with TRBJ2-7; TRBD2 aligns across 9 bases. Germline V CDR1 and CDR2: SGHRS, YFSETQ. V was pared by 6 bases and J by 3 bases, with 10 bases of the junction left unmatched. The CDR3 runs to 15 residues. The CDR3 nucleotides are TGCGCCAGCACCTCGGGGGTAGCGGGGGTCTACGAGCAGTACTTC. It codes for CASTSGVAGVYEQYF. Using reference TRBV5-1 and TRBJ2-7 for the parts outside the CDR3, the full variable domain is KAGVTQTPRYLIKTRGQQVTLSCSPISGHRSVSWYQQTPGQGLQFLFEYFSETQRNKGNFPGRFSGRQFSNSRSEMNVSTLELGDSALYLCASTSGVAGVYEQYFGPGTRLTVT.

This clone showed up just a few times. The chain couples TRBV5-1 to TRBJ1-1; D not certain. The V gene lost 7 bases and the J gene lost 5 bases, with 15 bases spanning the gap. This CDR3 contains 13 residues. Germline assignment: CDR1 SGHRS and CDR2 YFSETQ. The CDR3 loop reads CASSNWAGTEAFF. CDR3 nucleotide sequence: TGCGCCAGCTCGAACTGGGCGGGGACTGAAGCTTTCTTT.

The chain links TRBV18 to TRBJ2-7; 7 nucleotides match TRBD2. The CDR3 has 16 amino acids. Germline lookup yields CDR1 KGHSH and CDR2 LQKENI. J gave up 4 bases and V 3 bases, and 12 bases lay outside the gene matches. The CDR3 coding sequence is TGTGCCAGCTCACCGACCCCGCGGGGGTCCAGTTACGAGCAGTACTTC. The encoded protein is CASSPTPRGSSYEQYF.

As regards this clone: The sample has other DNA sequences that encode this CDR3 too. V gene TRBV19 combines with J gene TRBJ1-5; weak D call: TRBD1 (6 bases). The germline gives CDR1 LNHDA, CDR2 SQIVND (reference sequence). This CDR3 contains 12 residues. V was pared by 3 bases and J by 6 bases, with 6 bases between. CDR3 nucleotide sequence: TGTGCCAGTAGTATCAGGGGTCAGCCCCAGCATTTT. Protein product: CASSIRGQPQHF.

The sample holds one count of this clone. The chain has TRBV5-6 and TRBJ2-7; 14 bases match TRBD2. Germline V gives CDR1 SGHDT, CDR2 YYEEEE. Trimming took 5 bases from V and 1 from J; bases not matched to a gene: 5. The length of the CDR3 is 16 residues. DNA for the CDR3: TGTGCCAGCAGTCGTTGGACTAGCGGGGGGTCCTACGAGCAGTACTTC. It is translated as CASSRWTSGGSYEQYF.

The chain employs TRBV4-1 and TRBJ2-1; maybe TRBD2 (5 bases). The germline V and J ends were trimmed by 7 bases and 1 base, with 14 bases remaining between them. CDR3 length: 15 residues. Per the germline V gene, CDR1 is MGHRA and CDR2 is YSYEKL. The CDR3 loop reads CASTERAGSYNEQFF. DNA of the CDR3: TGCGCCAGCACCGAGAGGGCGGGTTCCTACAATGAGCAGTTCTTC.

This chain connects TRBV19 to TRBJ2-3, with 7 nucleotides matching TRBD2. This CDR3 has 15 residues. The J segment lost 1 base and the V segment lost 3 bases, leaving 4 bases of the junction unmatched. Germline V gene lookup returns CDR1 LNHDA and CDR2 SQIVND (reference sequence). The CDR3 loop is CASSMGSGGTDTQYF. In DNA, the CDR3 is TGTGCCAGTAGTATGGGGAGCGGGGGCACAGATACGCAGTATTTT.

The rearrangement uses TRBV5-1 and TRBJ2-5; D may be TRBD2 (5 bases). Per germline, CDR1 SGHRS and CDR2 YFSETQ. The V and J ends lost 7 bases and 0 bases respectively, with 19 bases between them. The CDR3 spans 16 residues. The DNA for the CDR3 is TGCGCCAGCTATCCCGGCCAGCGGACGTACCAAGAGACCCAGTACTTC. It encodes CASYPGQRTYQETQYF.

The chain links TRBV6-1 to TRBJ2-1; TRBD1 matches 7 bases. V shed 6 bases and J 12 bases; nucleotides not matched to a gene: 8. Germline-derived CDR1 and CDR2 are MNHNS and SASEGT. The length of the CDR3 is 12 residues. The CDR3 here is CASRGAGTVQFF. The DNA for the CDR3 is TGTGCCAGCAGGGGTGCAGGGACAGTGCAGTTCTTC.

This rearrangement joins TRBV5-1 to TRBJ2-2, with 8 bases matching TRBD1. The CDR3 covers 16 residues. V dropped 1 base and J dropped 3; count of bases not matched to a gene: 5. CDR1 SGHRS and CDR2 YFSETQ come from the germline V gene. The CDR3 DNA reads as TGCGCCAGCAGCTTGTTTGGACAGGGCTACACCGGGGAGCTGTTTTTT. It encodes CASSLFGQGYTGELFF.

In nucleotides, the CDR3 is TGTGCCAGCATCTATCCAGGGGGAGCTGAAGCTTTCTTT. It is translated as CASIYPGGAEAFF. The chain couples TRBV6-1 to TRBJ1-1; 7 bases align to TRBD1. V was pared by 7 bases and J by 6 bases, with 8 bases of the junction left unmatched. The germline V gene encodes CDR1 MNHNS and CDR2 SASEGT. This CDR3 comprises 13 residues.